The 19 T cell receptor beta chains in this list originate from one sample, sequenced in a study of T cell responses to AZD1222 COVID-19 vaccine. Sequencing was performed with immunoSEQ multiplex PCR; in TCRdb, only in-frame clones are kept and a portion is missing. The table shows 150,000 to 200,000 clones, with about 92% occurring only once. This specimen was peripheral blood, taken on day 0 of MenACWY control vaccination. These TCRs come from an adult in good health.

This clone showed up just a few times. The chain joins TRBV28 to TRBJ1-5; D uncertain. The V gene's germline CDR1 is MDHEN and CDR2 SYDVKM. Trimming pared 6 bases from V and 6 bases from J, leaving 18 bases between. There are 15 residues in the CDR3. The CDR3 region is CASSRRPDAVQPQHF. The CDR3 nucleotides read TGTGCCAGCAGCCGCAGACCGGACGCGGTTCAGCCCCAGCATTTT.

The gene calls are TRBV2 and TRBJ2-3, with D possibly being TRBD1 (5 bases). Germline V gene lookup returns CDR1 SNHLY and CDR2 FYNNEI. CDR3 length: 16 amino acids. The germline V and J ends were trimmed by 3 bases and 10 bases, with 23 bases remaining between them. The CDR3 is CASSDARESPFDPQYF. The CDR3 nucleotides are TGTGCCAGCAGTGACGCCAGGGAATCCCCTTTTGATCCGCAGTATTTT.

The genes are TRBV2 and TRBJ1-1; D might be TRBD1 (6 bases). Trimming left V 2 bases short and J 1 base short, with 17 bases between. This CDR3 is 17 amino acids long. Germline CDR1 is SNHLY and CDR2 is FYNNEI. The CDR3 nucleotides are TGTGCCAGCAGTGAAAGGGGGGGACCCCGACGGAACACTGAAGCTTTCTTT. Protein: CASSERGGPRRNTEAFF.

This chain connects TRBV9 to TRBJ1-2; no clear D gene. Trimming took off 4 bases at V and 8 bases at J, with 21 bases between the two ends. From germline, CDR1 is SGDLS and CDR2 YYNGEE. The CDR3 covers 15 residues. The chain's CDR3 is CASSPSPGSDWGYTF. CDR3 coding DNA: TGTGCCAGCAGCCCTAGCCCGGGGTCGGACTGGGGCTACACCTTC.

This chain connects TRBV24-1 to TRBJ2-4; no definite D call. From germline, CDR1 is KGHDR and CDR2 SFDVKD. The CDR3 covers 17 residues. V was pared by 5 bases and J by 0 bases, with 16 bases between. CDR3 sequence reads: CATSVKADLLAKNIQYF. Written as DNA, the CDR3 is TGTGCCACCAGTGTTAAGGCAGATCTTCTAGCCAAAAACATTCAGTACTTC.

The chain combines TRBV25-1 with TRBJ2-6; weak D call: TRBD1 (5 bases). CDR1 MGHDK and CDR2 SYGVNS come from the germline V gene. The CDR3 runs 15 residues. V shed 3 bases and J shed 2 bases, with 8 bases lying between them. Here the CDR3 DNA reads TGTGCCAGCAGTGACAGGGTCGCTGGGGCCAACGTCCTGACTTTC. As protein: CASSDRVAGANVLTF.

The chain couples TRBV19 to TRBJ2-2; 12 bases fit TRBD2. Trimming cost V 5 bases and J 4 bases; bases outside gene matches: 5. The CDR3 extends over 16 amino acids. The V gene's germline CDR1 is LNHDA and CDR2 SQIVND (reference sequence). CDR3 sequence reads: CASSPGLAGLTGELFF. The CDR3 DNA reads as TGTGCCAGTAGTCCCGGACTAGCGGGGCTCACCGGGGAGCTGTTTTTT.

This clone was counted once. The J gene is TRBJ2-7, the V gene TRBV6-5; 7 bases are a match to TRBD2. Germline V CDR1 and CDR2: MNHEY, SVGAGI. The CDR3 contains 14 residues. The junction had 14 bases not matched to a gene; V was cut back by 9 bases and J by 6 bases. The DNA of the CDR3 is TGTGCCAGACCAACTGGAGCGGGAAGTTCCGAGCAGTACTTC. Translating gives CARPTGAGSSEQYF.

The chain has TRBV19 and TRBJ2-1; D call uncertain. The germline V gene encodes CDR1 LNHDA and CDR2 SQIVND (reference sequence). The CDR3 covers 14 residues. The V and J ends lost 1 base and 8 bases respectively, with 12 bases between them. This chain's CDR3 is CASSIAPHRDEQFF. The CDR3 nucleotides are TGTGCCAGTAGTATAGCCCCTCATCGCGATGAGCAGTTCTTC. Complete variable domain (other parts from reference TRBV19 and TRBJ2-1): DGGITQSPKYLFRKEGQNVTLSCEQNLNHDAMYWYRQDPGQGLRLIYYSQIVNDFQKGDIAEGYSVSREKKESFPLTVTSAQKNPTAFYLCASSIAPHRDEQFFGPGTRLTVL.

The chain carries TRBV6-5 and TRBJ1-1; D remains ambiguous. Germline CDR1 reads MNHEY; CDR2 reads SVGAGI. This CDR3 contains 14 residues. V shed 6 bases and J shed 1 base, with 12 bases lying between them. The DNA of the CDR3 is TGTGCCAGCAGAGGCAGACGGGGGAACACTGAAGCTTTCTTT. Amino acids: CASRGRRGNTEAFF.

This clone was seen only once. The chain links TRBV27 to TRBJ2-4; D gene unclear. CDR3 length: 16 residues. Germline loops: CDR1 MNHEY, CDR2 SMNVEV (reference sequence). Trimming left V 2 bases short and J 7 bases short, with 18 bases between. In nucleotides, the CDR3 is TGTGCCAGCAGTTTAGGTGGGCCCCAGCGTGGGAACATTCAGTACTTC. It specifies CASSLGGPQRGNIQYF.

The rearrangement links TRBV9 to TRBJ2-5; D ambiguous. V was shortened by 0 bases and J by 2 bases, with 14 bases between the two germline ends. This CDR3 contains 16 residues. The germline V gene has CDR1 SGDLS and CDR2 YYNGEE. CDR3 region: CASSVDAVPAQETQYF. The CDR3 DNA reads TGTGCCAGCAGCGTAGATGCGGTGCCCGCACAAGAGACCCAGTACTTC.

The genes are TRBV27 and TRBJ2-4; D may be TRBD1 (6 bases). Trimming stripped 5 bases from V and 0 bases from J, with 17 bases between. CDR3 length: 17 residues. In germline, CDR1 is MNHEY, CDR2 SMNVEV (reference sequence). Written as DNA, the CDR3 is TGTGCCAGCAGTATTCATCGGACAGCCCGAGCCAAAAACATTCAGTACTTC. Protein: CASSIHRTARAKNIQYF.

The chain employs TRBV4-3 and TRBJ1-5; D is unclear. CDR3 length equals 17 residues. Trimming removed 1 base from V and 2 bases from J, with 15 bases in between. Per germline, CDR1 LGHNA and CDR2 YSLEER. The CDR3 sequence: CASSQVGGMVGNQPQHF. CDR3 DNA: TGCGCCAGCAGCCAAGTGGGTGGGATGGTCGGCAATCAGCCCCAGCATTTT.

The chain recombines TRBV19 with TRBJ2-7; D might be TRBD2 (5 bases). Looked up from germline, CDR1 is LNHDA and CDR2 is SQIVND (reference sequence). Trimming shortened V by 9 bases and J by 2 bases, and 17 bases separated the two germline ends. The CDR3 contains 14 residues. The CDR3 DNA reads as TGTGCCAGCGAAAGGGCATTCGGGGCCTACGAGCAGTACTTC. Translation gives CASERAFGAYEQYF.

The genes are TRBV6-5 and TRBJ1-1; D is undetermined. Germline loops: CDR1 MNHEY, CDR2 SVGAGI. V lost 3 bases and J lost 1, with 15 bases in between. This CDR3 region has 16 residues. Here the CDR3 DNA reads TGTGCCAGCAGTTATCTTAGGGTTGGGCCGAACACTGAAGCTTTCTTT. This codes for CASSYLRVGPNTEAFF.

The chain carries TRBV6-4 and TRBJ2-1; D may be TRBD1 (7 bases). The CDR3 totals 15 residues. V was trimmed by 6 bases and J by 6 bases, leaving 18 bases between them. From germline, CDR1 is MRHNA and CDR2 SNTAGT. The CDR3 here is CASSYGQGGINEQFF. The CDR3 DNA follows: TGTGCCAGCAGCTACGGCCAGGGGGGCATCAATGAGCAGTTCTTC.

Written as DNA, the CDR3 is TGTGCCAGCAGTGAAGGAGCCTTTCCCTACGAGCAGTACTTC. Its translation: CASSEGAFPYEQYF. This chain links TRBV6-1 with TRBJ2-7; D not certain. Germline CDR1 reads MNHNS; CDR2 reads SASEGT. The CDR3 loop spans 14 amino acids. The V end was cut by 1 base, the J end by 2 bases, with 9 bases between.

CDR3 residues: CASSSGTGWQRLYF. The DNA for the CDR3 is TGTGCCAGCTCGTCCGGGACAGGGTGGCAAAGGTTGTACTTC. The rearrangement links TRBV18 to TRBJ2-7; 9 bases agree with TRBD1. This CDR3 region has 14 residues. Trimming took 6 bases from V and 12 from J; bases not matched to a gene: 15. Germline-derived CDR1 and CDR2 are KGHSH and LQKENI. Filled out from reference TRBV18 and TRBJ2-7, the complete variable domain reads NAGVMQNPRHLVRRRGQEARLRCSPMKGHSHVYWYRQLPEEGLKFMVYLQKENIIDESGMPKERFSAEFPKEGPSILRIQQVVRGDSAAYFCASSSGTGWQRLYFGPGTRLTVT.